This TCR beta chain was documented in a study of Ad26.COV2.S vaccination and SARS-CoV-2 variants. Produced via immunoSEQ multiplex PCR; TCRdb's table is partial and in-frame only. The sample lists roughly 400,000 clones, about 90% seen once, with roughly 4.3% in the top ten. Documented treatment: around 19 received Ad26.COV2.S at low or high dose, single or two shots; roughly five received placebo; per-sample allocation not given. Each sample was drawn 63 days after the first injection (of vaccine or placebo). Boston hosted the donor, who was an adult aged 18-55 years. The sequence derives from a person aged 18-65 years who received the Ad26.COV2.S COVID-19 vaccine or a placebo. The sample here was peripheral blood, taken in a trial of Ad26.COV2.S vaccine versus placebo.

The CDR3 sequence: CASSRGLAGVRTGELFF. The CDR3, as DNA: TGTGCCAGCAGCCGGGGACTAGCGGGAGTAAGGACCGGGGAGCTGTTTTTT. The rearrangement links TRBV5-8 to TRBJ2-2; the match to TRBD2 covers 14 bases. V was pared by 4 bases and J by 5 bases, with 7 bases of the junction left unmatched. This CDR3 is 17 amino acids long. Germline-derived CDR1 and CDR2 are SGHTS and YDEGEE.